What follows describes a single T cell receptor (beta chain). Both 60 Vbeta primers and 13 Jbeta primers went into the PCR. The data were produced by immunoSEQ multiplex PCR, yet TCRdb's version contains in-frame clones alone and is incomplete. The data contain some 150,000 clones, approximately 79% of them singletons. This record belongs to a study of cytomegalovirus exposure and HLA in healthy donors. CDR1 is WNHNN, CDR2 SYGVQD, per germline (reference sequence). V was clipped by 4 bases and J by 3 bases, with 7 bases between them. The CDR3 runs 13 residues. This chain joins TRBV10-1 and TRBJ1-5; maybe TRBD1 (5 bases). The receptor was isolated from a man aged 35 to 55 in good health and CMV-seropositive. The sequencing input was PBMCs. CDR3 bases: TGCGCCAGCAGTGCAGGGTACAATCAGCCCCAGCATTTT. It encodes CASSAGYNQPQHF.